This TCR beta chain comes out of a study of blood T cell repertoires in COVID-19. At the level of the study: Acute and convalescent COVID-19 specimens originated in the United States, Italy and Spain. From T cells, B-cell-depleted T cells, or PBMCs came the material, which was cDNA or gDNA.

In the authors' workflow: Amplification of reference gene primers was used by the study to estimate nucleated cell counts. Sequencing used immunoSEQ multiplex PCR; TCRdb keeps in-frame clones, though not all of them. The D gene and trimming were derived from the DNA, and the V and J assignments and clone size from that table. The sample shows under 250,000 clones, about 83% of them seen only once. The sequence was collected from a woman aged 50 to 60 with acute or convalescent COVID-19. The material sequenced was peripheral blood.

CDR3 loop: CASFAMILAGASGELFF. As DNA, the CDR3 is TGCGCCAGCTTTGCAATGATACTAGCGGGAGCATCCGGGGAGCTGTTTTTT. V and J are TRBV5-1 and TRBJ2-2; 11 nucleotides line up with TRBD2. The CDR3 sequence is 17 residues long. V lost 7 bases, J lost 6 bases, and 14 bases stayed unmatched. The germline V gene has CDR1 SGHRS and CDR2 YFSETQ. Using reference TRBV5-1 and TRBJ2-2 for the parts outside the CDR3, the full variable domain is KAGVTQTPRYLIKTRGQQVTLSCSPISGHRSVSWYQQTPGQGLQFLFEYFSETQRNKGNFPGRFSGRQFSNSRSEMNVSTLELGDSALYLCASFAMILAGASGELFFGEGSRLTVL.